The rows below give T cell receptor beta chains drawn from one sample of a study of radiotherapy plus CTLA-4 blockade in lung cancer. The repertoire was sequenced with immunoSEQ multiplex PCR; TCRdb's copy has only in-frame clones and lacks some. The sample carries some 73,000 clones, about 79% recorded once. The sample in question was peripheral blood, obtained from a patient treated with radiotherapy plus ipilimumab. Every receptor here comes from a human donor with non-small cell lung cancer whose response to radiotherapy plus ipilimumab could not be evaluated. Some clones in this sample may be carry-over from other donors' samples. CDR3s include the opening cysteine and the closing phenylalanine or tryptophan. The D gene is left open where the match is weak. Size is omitted from some rows. Given values are once, few, many or a class for expanded clones.

clone size: .; D gene: .; V gene: TRBV4-2; J gene: TRBJ1-4; CDR3 protein: CASSSLGATNEKLFF; CDR3 DNA: TGTGCCAGCAGCTCCCTCGGTGCAACTAATGAAAAACTGTTTTTT
clone size: .; D gene: .; V gene: TRBV6-6; J gene: TRBJ2-3; CDR3 protein: CAVKGETDTQYF; CDR3 DNA: TGTGCCGTAAAGGGGGAGACAGATACGCAGTATTTT
clone size: .; D gene: .; V gene: TRBV5-1; J gene: TRBJ2-7; CDR3 protein: CASSSPPSGTYEQYF; CDR3 DNA: TGCGCCAGCAGCTCTCCCCCGAGCGGCACCTACGAGCAGTACTTC
clone size: .; D gene: .; V gene: TRBV21-1; J gene: TRBJ2-2; CDR3 protein: CASFPPGFGELFF; CDR3 DNA: TGTGCCAGTTTCCCCCCCGGTTTCGGGGAGCTGTTTTTT
clone size: few; D gene: TRBD1; V gene: TRBV5-1; J gene: TRBJ1-3; CDR3 protein: CASSPTGGSGNTIYF; CDR3 DNA: TGCGCCAGCAGCCCGACAGGGGGCTCTGGAAACACCATATATTTT
clone size: .; D gene: .; V gene: TRBV11-2; J gene: TRBJ2-7; CDR3 protein: CASSSLKQDYEQYF; CDR3 DNA: TGTGCCAGCAGCTCTTTGAAACAGGATTACGAGCAGTACTTC
clone size: .; D gene: .; V gene: TRBV5-5; J gene: TRBJ2-2; CDR3 protein: CASSLGGMDTGELFF; CDR3 DNA: TGTGCCAGCTCCCTGGGGGGAATGGACACCGGGGAGCTGTTTTTT
clone size: .; D gene: TRBD2; V gene: TRBV10-3; J gene: TRBJ2-7; CDR3 protein: CAISGASGSSYEQYF; CDR3 DNA: TGTGCCATCAGTGGGGCTAGCGGGAGCTCCTACGAGCAGTACTTC
clone size: .; D gene: .; V gene: TRBV6-5; J gene: TRBJ1-1; CDR3 protein: CASKQGMNTEAFF; CDR3 DNA: TGTGCCAGCAAGCAGGGAATGAACACTGAAGCTTTCTTT
clone size: .; D gene: .; V gene: TRBV7-9; J gene: TRBJ2-5; CDR3 protein: CASSLGGQETQYF; CDR3 DNA: TGTGCCAGCAGCTTAGGAGGACAAGAGACCCAGTACTTC
clone size: few; D gene: TRBD1; V gene: TRBV7-2; J gene: TRBJ2-3; CDR3 protein: CASSPIGQGRGDTQYF; CDR3 DNA: TGTGCCAGCAGCCCTATCGGACAGGGGCGCGGAGATACGCAGTATTTT
clone size: .; D gene: .; V gene: TRBV4-3; J gene: TRBJ2-6; CDR3 protein: CASSQELGISGANVLTF; CDR3 DNA: TGCGCCAGCAGCCAAGAACTAGGGATATCTGGGGCCAACGTCCTGACTTTC
clone size: once; D gene: .; V gene: TRBV18; J gene: TRBJ1-5; CDR3 protein: CASSDSSNQPQHF; CDR3 DNA: TGTGCCAGCTCGGACAGTAGCAATCAGCCCCAGCATTTT
clone size: .; D gene: TRBD1; V gene: TRBV4-1; J gene: TRBJ1-5; CDR3 protein: CASSQDLGTAGSPQHF; CDR3 DNA: TGCGCCAGCAGCCAAGATCTTGGGACAGCCGGCAGCCCCCAGCATTTT
clone size: few; D gene: .; V gene: TRBV4-2; J gene: TRBJ1-3; CDR3 protein: CASSLGPTGNTIYF; CDR3 DNA: TGTGCCAGCAGCTTGGGGCCCACGGGAAACACCATATATTTT
clone size: few; D gene: TRBD1; V gene: TRBV6-5; J gene: TRBJ2-7; CDR3 protein: CASSYATGVYEQYF; CDR3 DNA: TGTGCCAGCAGTTACGCGACAGGGGTGTACGAGCAGTACTTC
clone size: .; D gene: .; V gene: TRBV7-2; J gene: TRBJ1-1; CDR3 protein: CASSPPAAISTEAFF; CDR3 DNA: TGTGCCAGCAGCCCTCCGGCGGCCATCTCAACTGAAGCTTTCTTT
clone size: .; D gene: .; V gene: TRBV6-1; J gene: TRBJ2-7; CDR3 protein: CASSASDLVEQYF; CDR3 DNA: TGTGCCAGCAGTGCCTCTGATCTCGTCGAGCAGTACTTC
clone size: .; D gene: TRBD2; V gene: TRBV7-2; J gene: TRBJ2-2; CDR3 protein: CASSPGTSGTGELFF; CDR3 DNA: TGTGCCAGCAGCCCCGGGACTAGCGGGACCGGGGAGCTGTTTTTT
clone size: once; D gene: TRBD2; V gene: TRBV6-5; J gene: TRBJ2-4; CDR3 protein: CASSYVTSGGANIQYF; CDR3 DNA: TGTGCCAGCAGTTACGTGACTAGCGGGGGGGCGAACATTCAGTACTTC
clone size: .; D gene: TRBD2; V gene: TRBV5-8; J gene: TRBJ2-1; CDR3 protein: CASSLVVSGGLYNEQFF; CDR3 DNA: TGTGCCAGCAGCTTGGTCGTTAGCGGGGGGCTCTACAATGAGCAGTTCTTC
clone size: .; D gene: .; V gene: TRBV5-1; J gene: TRBJ2-5; CDR3 protein: CASSLGGHQETQYF; CDR3 DNA: TGCGCCAGCAGCTTGGGGGGGCATCAAGAGACCCAGTACTTC
clone size: .; D gene: .; V gene: TRBV5-1; J gene: TRBJ2-1; CDR3 protein: CASSLGPGGYNEQFF; CDR3 DNA: TGCGCCAGCAGCTTGGGGCCAGGGGGGTACAATGAGCAGTTCTTC
clone size: .; D gene: TRBD2; V gene: TRBV9; J gene: TRBJ2-2; CDR3 protein: CASTPGGPNTGELFF; CDR3 DNA: TGTGCCAGCACCCCGGGGGGGCCGAACACCGGGGAGCTGTTTTTT
clone size: .; D gene: TRBD1; V gene: TRBV27; J gene: TRBJ1-2; CDR3 protein: CASSLDRGGYGYTF; CDR3 DNA: TGTGCCAGCAGTCTGGACAGGGGAGGCTATGGCTACACCTTC
clone size: .; D gene: TRBD1; V gene: TRBV5-1; J gene: TRBJ2-5; CDR3 protein: CASSLQGAVVETQYF; CDR3 DNA: TGCGCCAGCAGTCTACAGGGGGCGGTGGTAGAGACCCAGTACTTC
clone size: .; D gene: .; V gene: TRBV6-5; J gene: TRBJ2-3; CDR3 protein: CASSYSNGDTDTQYF; CDR3 DNA: TGTGCCAGCAGTTACTCGAACGGGGATACAGATACGCAGTATTTT
clone size: .; D gene: TRBD1; V gene: TRBV13; J gene: TRBJ1-5; CDR3 protein: CASSSGTGRVNQPQHF; CDR3 DNA: TGTGCCAGCAGCTCGGGGACAGGGAGGGTCAATCAGCCCCAGCATTTT